A single sample is the source of the 2 T cell receptor beta chains below, sequenced in a study of tumor-infiltrating lymphocytes in primary liver carcinoma. In addition to blood RNA drawn from unsorted whole blood, germline DNA was extracted. Starting from around 0.45 ug of total RNA, TCR beta cDNA was produced with a primer in the constant region. Generation of the TCR beta libraries relied on three nested multiplex PCR rounds using slightly modified ARM-PCR. The study ran its first two PCR rounds for around 10 cycles each, using TRBV1-TRBV30 forward primers and a C-beta reverse primer. Each CDR3 protein gets one entry after TCRdb re-called the multiplex PCR reads with MiXCR. The data show some 320,000 distinct CDR3 sequences, around three fifths seen once. Sequencing input: peripheral blood. The receptors shown here come from a man aged 40-49 years with primary liver carcinoma and hepatitis B virus infection.

Regarding this clonotype: The junction departs from the called germline gene at one end, perhaps through a read error. J is TRBJ1-5 and V is TRBV6-2 or TRBV6-3; D not certain. The CDR3 consists of 18 residues. The germline V gene has CDR1 MNHEY and CDR2 SVGEGT. The CDR3 sequence is CASSCSVLPLDGNQPQHF. The CDR3 DNA follows: TGTGCCAGTAGTTGCTCGGTCCTGCCGCTGGATGGCAATCAGCCCCAGCATTTT.

As to this clonotype: A much larger clonotype is one base distant, so this may be a read error. The chain has TRBV7-9 and TRBJ2-2, with D perhaps assigned TRBD1 or TRBD2 (6 bases each). The CDR3 is 14 residues long. Germline values: CDR1 SEHNR, CDR2 FQNEAQ (reference sequence). The V end lost 11 bases, the J end lost 0 bases, and 13 bases lay between the germline ends. CDR3 bases: TGTGCCCACCAGGAGGGGGCGAACACCGGGGAGCTGTTTTTT. It encodes CAHQEGANTGELFF. Complete variable domain (other parts from reference TRBV7-9 and TRBJ2-2): DTGVSQNPRHKITKRGQNVTFRCDPISEHNRLYWYRQTLGQGPEFLTYFQNEAQLEKSRLLSDRFSAERPKGSFSTLEIQRTEQGDSAMYLCAHQEGANTGELFFGEGSRLTVL.